This entry lists 23 T cell receptor beta chains sequenced from one sample in a study of somatic mutations in cytotoxic T cells in rheumatoid arthritis. Generated by immunoSEQ multiplex PCR, the TCRdb table keeps only in-frame clones and is missing some. The profile shows more than 8,000 clones, about 91% of them singletons. Sequencing was performed on CD4+ T cells sorted from blood. The receptors stem from a woman between 18 and 29 years old with rheumatoid arthritis.

The V gene is TRBV30, the J gene TRBJ1-3; 7 bases are shared with TRBD1. The germline V gene encodes CDR1 GTSNPN and CDR2 SVGIG (reference sequence). V trimming: 0 bases; J trimming: 3 bases; junction bases outside the gene matches: 5. The CDR3 contains 15 residues. CDR3: CAWSVETGFGNTIYF. The CDR3 coding sequence is TGTGCCTGGAGTGTGGAGACAGGGTTTGGAAACACCATATATTTT. Full variable domain (outside the CDR3, taken from reference TRBV30 and TRBJ1-3): SQTIHQWPATLVQPVGSPLSLECTVEGTSNPNLYWYRQAAGRGLQLLFYSVGIGQISSEVPQNLSASRPQDRQFILSSKKLLLSDSGFYLCAWSVETGFGNTIYFGEGSWLTVV.

The V call is TRBV7-6, the J call TRBJ2-5, with D possibly being TRBD2 (6 bases). Germline V lookup: CDR1 SGHVS, CDR2 FNYEAQ. V lost 5 bases and J 1 base, leaving 14 bases between the germline ends. The CDR3 has 15 amino acids. The CDR3 protein is CASSVYGGTQETQYF. CDR3 nucleotide sequence: TGTGCCAGCAGCGTGTACGGGGGTACCCAAGAGACCCAGTACTTC.

The rearrangement links TRBV7-3 to TRBJ2-2, with TRBD1 matching 8 bases. The germline V gene encodes CDR1 SGHTA and CDR2 FQGTGA. This CDR3 is built from 15 residues. Losses at the gene ends were 5 bases for V and 4 bases for J; bases not matched to a gene: 6. The DNA of the CDR3 is TGTGCCAGCAGCCTGCAGGGGGCATTCACCGGGGAGCTGTTTTTT. Translation gives CASSLQGAFTGELFF.

The table lists this clone with a count of one. This chain uses TRBV28 with TRBJ2-5; D remains unclear. The DNA end is a closer match to TRBJ2-7, so the J assignment may be wrong. The CDR3 runs to 13 residues. The germline V gene has CDR1 MDHEN and CDR2 SYDVKM. CDR3 DNA: TGTGCCAGCAGAGATTCCGTAAACTACGAGCAGTACTTC. Translation: CASRDSVNYEQYF.

Only one count was recorded for this clone. This chain connects TRBV28 to TRBJ1-2; 9 nucleotides agree with TRBD1. Germline V CDR1 and CDR2: MDHEN, SYDVKM. Trimming cost V 2 bases and J 5 bases; bases outside gene matches: 12. The CDR3 has 17 amino acids. CDR3 region: CASSLGTGHPDYYGYTF. The CDR3 bases are TGTGCCAGCAGTTTAGGGACAGGGCATCCCGACTATTATGGCTACACCTTC.

V usage is TRBV4-2 and J usage is TRBJ2-7, with 7 positions matching TRBD1. The CDR3 is 15 amino acids. Germline V gene lookup returns CDR1 LGHNA and CDR2 YNFKEQ. The V gene end was trimmed by 4 bases and the J gene end by 5 bases; junction bases not matched to a gene: 11. Written as DNA, the CDR3 is TGTGCCAGCAGCCGCAGGTCAACAGGGGATGACGAGCAGTACTTC. This codes for CASSRRSTGDDEQYF.

This rearrangement joins TRBV28 to TRBJ1-2; D uncertain. The CDR3 length is 12 residues. The germline gives CDR1 MDHEN, CDR2 SYDVKM. The V and J ends lost 3 bases and 8 bases respectively, with 10 bases between them. The CDR3 bases are TGTGCCAGCAGTTTGTCGGTTCAAGGCTACACCTTC. It translates to CASSLSVQGYTF.

V and J are TRBV5-1 and TRBJ1-2; no clear D. CDR3 length: 13 residues. Germline CDR1 reads SGHRS; CDR2 reads YFSETQ. Trimming took off 4 bases at V and 2 bases at J, with 9 bases between the two ends. The CDR3: CASSGEGNYGYTF. The DNA for the CDR3 is TGCGCCAGCAGCGGAGAGGGAAACTATGGCTACACCTTC.

The chain carries TRBV7-8 and TRBJ2-2; TRBD1 agrees at 9 bases. The CDR3 is 19 residues long. The V gene's germline CDR1 is SGHVS and CDR2 FQNEAQ. The V and J ends lost 4 bases and 5 bases, in that order; junction bases with no gene match: 17. The CDR3 nucleotides read TGTGCCAGCAGCTCGGACGGGAGAGGGGGACAGGGAAGGACCGGGGAGCTGTTTTTT. Amino acids: CASSSDGRGGQGRTGELFF.

The chain uses TRBV7-6 and TRBJ1-4; TRBD1 agrees at 7 bases. The CDR3 runs to 15 residues. Germline CDR1 and CDR2: SGHVS and FNYEAQ. V dropped 5 bases and J dropped 5; count of bases not matched to a gene: 8. CDR3 sequence (DNA): TGTGCCAGCAGCGTCTCGAGGGGGCTAAATGAAAAACTGTTTTTT. This codes for CASSVSRGLNEKLFF.

The V and J genes are TRBV6-1 and TRBJ1-1; no clear D. The CDR3 consists of 11 residues. Trimming stripped 8 bases from V and 5 bases from J, with 9 bases between. Germline V gene lookup returns CDR1 MNHNS and CDR2 SASEGT. The CDR3: CASSWRTEAFF. DNA of the CDR3: TGTGCCAGCTCGTGGAGGACTGAAGCTTTCTTT.

V usage is TRBV7-2 and J usage is TRBJ2-1; tentative D call: TRBD2 (7 bases). Germline CDR1 is SGHTA and CDR2 is FQGNSA. V lost 4 bases and J lost 6, with 16 bases in between. The CDR3 is made up of 15 amino acids. CDR3 sequence (DNA): TGTGCCAGCAGCTCCGCGGGGGCGGGAGTCAATGAGCAGTTCTTC. It is translated as CASSSAGAGVNEQFF.

The gene calls are TRBV30 and TRBJ2-1; D unclear. Germline V lookup: CDR1 GTSNPN, CDR2 SVGIG (reference sequence). This CDR3 is built from 12 residues. Trimming took 3 bases from V and 5 from J, leaving 8 bases between them. CDR3 loop: CAWSFWHNEQFF. In DNA, the CDR3 is TGTGCCTGGAGCTTCTGGCACAATGAGCAGTTCTTC.

The rearrangement joins TRBV19 to TRBJ2-3; D possibly corresponds to TRBD1 (5 bases). The CDR3 runs 14 residues. V lost 7 bases and J 2 bases, leaving 13 bases between the germline ends. Germline lookup yields CDR1 LNHDA and CDR2 SQIVND (reference sequence). The CDR3 region is CASTTGFLTDTQYF. The CDR3 bases are TGTGCCAGTACCACAGGTTTTCTCACAGATACGCAGTATTTT.

This sequence joins TRBV28 and TRBJ2-3, with D possibly being TRBD2 (5 bases). This CDR3 region has 17 residues. V was trimmed by 5 bases and J by 6 bases, leaving 24 bases between them. Germline V CDR1 and CDR2: MDHEN, SYDVKM. CDR3 bases: TGTGCCAGCAGTCGAGACTACACTAACCCCACAGATGATACGCAGTATTTT. This sequence encodes CASSRDYTNPTDDTQYF.

The chain employs TRBV13 and TRBJ2-3; 14 positions match TRBD2. Trimming took 3 bases from V and 1 from J; bases not matched to a gene: 6. CDR1 is PRHDT, CDR2 FYEKMQ, per germline (reference sequence). There are 18 residues in the CDR3. The CDR3 DNA is TGTGCCAGCAGCTTGCGTATGGGACTAGCGGGGGGCACAGATACGCAGTATTTT. Translating it yields CASSLRMGLAGGTDTQYF. Looking up the rest from reference TRBV13 and TRBJ2-3 gives the full variable domain: AAGVIQSPRHLIKEKRETATLKCYPIPRHDTVYWYQQGPGQDPQFLISFYEKMQSDKGSIPDRFSAQQFSDYHSELNMSSLELGDSALYFCASSLRMGLAGGTDTQYFGPGTRLTVL.

The CDR3 DNA is TGTGCCAGCAGCTTAGCGGCAGGGCTCCCAACTTACGAGCAGTACTTC. Amino acid sequence: CASSLAAGLPTYEQYF. The chain has TRBV7-8 and TRBJ2-7; a possible D gene is TRBD1 (5 bases). Germline lookup yields CDR1 SGHVS and CDR2 FQNEAQ. The CDR3 is 16 residues long. Between the trimmed V and J ends, which lost 0 bases and 4 bases, there was a span of 16 bases.

This chain links TRBV5-1 with TRBJ1-2; D is uncertain. The length of the CDR3 is 13 residues. Trimming removed 4 bases from V and 4 bases from J, with 11 bases in between. Germline CDR1 is SGHRS and CDR2 is YFSETQ. The CDR3 DNA is TGCGCCAGCAGCGCGGAAGCAGTCTATGGCTACACCTTC. It encodes CASSAEAVYGYTF.

This clone was seen a single time. The chain uses TRBV19 and TRBJ1-1; weak D call: TRBD1 (5 bases). Trimming left V 0 bases short and J 2 bases short, with 13 bases between. The CDR3 runs to 16 residues. In germline, CDR1 is LNHDA, CDR2 SQIVND (reference sequence). Written as DNA, the CDR3 is TGTGCCAGTAGTATAGATTCCGGGACTACTAACACTGAAGCTTTCTTT. Its protein product is CASSIDSGTTNTEAFF. Drawing the rest from reference TRBV19 and TRBJ1-1, the complete variable domain is DGGITQSPKYLFRKEGQNVTLSCEQNLNHDAMYWYRQDPGQGLRLIYYSQIVNDFQKGDIAEGYSVSREKKESFPLTVTSAQKNPTAFYLCASSIDSGTTNTEAFFGQGTRLTVV.

The V gene is TRBV28, the J gene TRBJ1-2, with TRBD1 matching over 7 bases. This CDR3 comprises 14 residues. J was trimmed by 2 bases and V by 6 bases; bases with no gene match: 6. CDR1 MDHEN and CDR2 SYDVKM come from the germline V gene. In nucleotides, the CDR3 is TGTGCCAGCAGGCCGGGACAGAGGAACTATGGCTACACCTTC. Its protein product is CASRPGQRNYGYTF.

The chain links TRBV30 to TRBJ1-2; TRBD1 aligns across 7 bases. The V segment lost 2 bases and the J segment 5 bases; nucleotides outside the gene matches: 5. This CDR3 has 13 residues. The germline V gene encodes CDR1 GTSNPN and CDR2 SVGIG (reference sequence). CDR3 region: CAWSFGDSYGYTF. CDR3 nucleotide sequence: TGTGCCTGGAGTTTTGGGGACAGTTATGGCTACACCTTC. Supplemented by reference TRBV30 and TRBJ1-2, the full variable domain reads SQTIHQWPATLVQPVGSPLSLECTVEGTSNPNLYWYRQAAGRGLQLLFYSVGIGQISSEVPQNLSASRPQDRQFILSSKKLLLSDSGFYLCAWSFGDSYGYTFGSGTRLTVV.

The rearrangement joins TRBV6-4 to TRBJ1-4; TRBD1 agrees at 8 bases. The junction had 1 base not matched to a gene; V was cut back by 2 bases and J by 8 bases. CDR1 is MRHNA, CDR2 SNTAGT, per germline. This CDR3 spans 13 amino acids. The CDR3 region is CASSDGTGEKLFF. The CDR3 DNA follows: TGTGCCAGCAGTGACGGGACAGGCGAAAAACTGTTTTTT.

This clone appeared once. This chain links TRBV5-4 with TRBJ1-6; 7 bases align to TRBD1. Germline V gives CDR1 SGHNT, CDR2 YYREEE (reference sequence). CDR3 length equals 15 residues. V was pared by 3 bases and J by 3 bases, with 3 bases of the junction left unmatched. The CDR3 DNA reads TGTGCCAGCAGCTCGGGACAGCTCTATAATTCACCCCTCCACTTT. It specifies CASSSGQLYNSPLHF.